The text below deals with one T cell receptor beta chain. Trimming took off 6 bases at V and 6 bases at J, with 10 bases between the two ends. Germline CDR1 is MRHNA and CDR2 is SNTAGT. This CDR3 has 12 residues. Measured with immunoSEQ multiplex PCR; TCRdb has only the in-frame clones, and not every one. The sample lists about 12,000 clones, roughly 80% occurring once. This specimen comes from a study of technical replicates of blood from four donors. The receptor comes from a human donor in good health. Material: PBMCs. V gene TRBV6-4 combines with J gene TRBJ2-3, with D tentatively TRBD2 (5 bases). This CDR3 reads CASSPTGDTQYF. Written as DNA, the CDR3 is TGTGCCAGCAGCCCAACGGGGGATACGCAGTATTTT.